These T cell receptor beta chains were read from a single sample in a study of shared clonotypes between healthy human individuals. Clones were sequenced by immunoSEQ multiplex PCR, and TCRdb holds only the in-frame ones, with some missing. The table shows around 690,000 clones, with 90% occurring only once. What was sequenced was memory CD8+ T cells from PBMCs. Receptor source: a young man in good health. Some clones in this sample may be carry-over from other donors' samples. Each CDR3 is given with its conserved first and last residue. A D gene is named only where the DNA matches it firmly. Clone size is given for some rows only: seen once, a few or many times, or a class if the clone is expanded.

j_gene | abundance | d_gene | v_gene | CDR3nt | CDR3aa
TRBJ2-1 | - | - | TRBV7-9 | TGTGCCAGCAGCATAGGCTCCTACAATGAGCAGTTCTTC | CASSIGSYNEQFF
TRBJ2-5 | - | TRBD1 | TRBV19 | TGTGCCAGTAGTTGGGGGACAGGGGGAGAGACCCAGTACTTC | CASSWGTGGETQYF
TRBJ2-7 | - | TRBD2 | TRBV4-2 | TGTGCCAGCAGCCAAGATCCACTAGCGGGAGAATGGTACGAGCAGTACTTC | CASSQDPLAGEWYEQYF
TRBJ2-3 | - | TRBD2 | TRBV7-9 | TGTGCCAGCAGCCGAGGACTAGCGGGCGCCACAGATACGCAGTATTTT | CASSRGLAGATDTQYF
TRBJ2-5 | - | - | TRBV11-3 | TGTGCCAGCAGCTCATGGCCGGAAGAGACCCAGTACTTC | CASSSWPEETQYF
TRBJ2-2 | once | - | TRBV5-4 | TGTGCCAGCAGCCTCCAGTCTGGTGTGGAGCTGTTTTTT | CASSLQSGVELFF
TRBJ2-7 | few | TRBD1 | TRBV10-3 | TGTGCCATCAGTGGTGAGACAGGGGTAGCCGAGCAGTACTTC | CAISGETGVAEQYF
TRBJ2-2 | - | TRBD1 | TRBV6-1 | TGTGCCAGCAGTGGGACAGGGATTTCTGCCGGGGAGCTGTTTTTT | CASSGTGISAGELFF
TRBJ2-1 | few | TRBD2 | TRBV2 | TGTGCCACCCCGGGGACGGGAGGGGTAATGTATGAGCAGTTCTTC | CATPGTGGVMYEQFF
TRBJ1-4 | - | - | TRBV11-2 | TGTGCCAGCAGCTTACTACGAGAAAAACTGTTTTTT | CASSLLREKLFF
TRBJ1-2 | - | - | TRBV14 | TGTGCCAGCAGCCCTCTCGACAGGAAGATCTATGGCTACACCTTC | CASSPLDRKIYGYTF
TRBJ2-1 | - | TRBD2 | TRBV27 | TGTGCCAGCAGTTATGTCGGTAGCGGGAGTGGCGAGCAGTTCTTC | CASSYVGSGSGEQFF
TRBJ2-2 | few | - | TRBV19 | TGTGCCAGTCGGGTGAGGGACACCGGGGAGCTGTTTTTT | CASRVRDTGELFF
TRBJ2-7 | - | - | TRBV25-1 | TGTGCCAGCAGTGACTGGCAGGGCACCACCTACGAGCAGTACTTC | CASSDWQGTTYEQYF
TRBJ2-1 | - | - | TRBV7-3 | TGTGCCAGCAGCTTAGAAGGTTTGCTTGGCAATGAGCAGTTCTTC | CASSLEGLLGNEQFF
TRBJ2-3 | - | - | TRBV6-1 | TGTGCCAGCAGACCCCGGGGGGATACGCAGTATTTT | CASRPRGDTQYF
TRBJ2-7 | - | - | TRBV30 | TGTGCCTGGAGTGTACTAGTCGACCAGCAGTACTTC | CAWSVLVDQQYF
TRBJ1-1 | few | - | TRBV2 | TGTGCCAGCGACTTGAACACTGAAGCTTTCTTT | CASDLNTEAFF
TRBJ1-1 | - | - | TRBV5-6 | TGTGCCAGCAGCTTTGGGGGACGTTACACTGAAGCTTTCTTT | CASSFGGRYTEAFF
TRBJ2-7 | - | TRBD1 | TRBV9 | TGTGCCAGCAGCGTAGGACAGGGGCCGTCCTACGAGCAGTACTTC | CASSVGQGPSYEQYF
TRBJ1-3 | - | - | TRBV7-8 | TGTGCCAGCAGTTTTAGGGGGGCTGGAAACACCATATATTTT | CASSFRGAGNTIYF
TRBJ1-1 | - | - | TRBV2 | TGTGCCAGCAGGCCAGGACCTATCTACAACACTGAAGCTTTCTTT | CASRPGPIYNTEAFF
TRBJ1-1 | - | TRBD1 | TRBV2 | TGTGCCAGCAGGAAAGGGACAGGGATGAACACTGAAGCTTTCTTT | CASRKGTGMNTEAFF
TRBJ1-1 | - | - | TRBV7-8 | TGTGCCAGCAGCCATTCAAACACTGAAGCTTTCTTT | CASSHSNTEAFF
TRBJ2-3 | - | TRBD1 | TRBV7-8 | TGTGCCAGCAGCCCGGACAGGGGTCAAAGTGGTTCCCAGTTT | CASSPDRGQSGSQF
TRBJ1-3 | - | - | TRBV2 | TGTGCCAGCAGTGAAGCGCCAGGGGCTGGAAACACCATATATTTT | CASSEAPGAGNTIYF
TRBJ2-1 | - | TRBD2 | TRBV28 | TGTGCCAGCAGTTTATTCTTGGCCCCTAGGCGGGAGTCCTCCTACAATGAGCAGTTCTTC | CASSLFLAPRRESSYNEQFF
TRBJ1-1 | - | - | TRBV5-6 | TGTGCCAGCAGCTGGGGACCTTCGAACACTGAAGCTTTCTTT | CASSWGPSNTEAFF
TRBJ2-2 | - | - | TRBV11-1 | TGTGCCAGCAGCGAGGACACCACCGGGGAGCTGTTTTTT | CASSEDTTGELFF
TRBJ2-1 | - | - | TRBV19 | TGTGCCAGTAGTCAGCGGACCCGGGCCCCCTACAATGAGCAGTTCTTC | CASSQRTRAPYNEQFF
TRBJ2-7 | - | TRBD1 | TRBV13 | TGTGCCAGCAGCTTACGGGGACAGGGCGTTCTAGCTCTTACCTACGAGCAGTACTTC | CASSLRGQGVLALTYEQYF
TRBJ1-1 | - | - | TRBV28 | TGTGCCAGCAGGGGTATCGGGCAGGGGAGGACTGAAGCTTTCTTT | CASRGIGQGRTEAFF
TRBJ2-5 | - | - | TRBV9 | TGTGCCAGCAGCGTAGCTTCAGGGGTCCAAGAGACCCAGTACTTC | CASSVASGVQETQYF
TRBJ1-5 | - | - | TRBV6-1 | TGTGCCAGCAGTGAAGGACGGGGAATCTATCAGCCCCAGCATTTT | CASSEGRGIYQPQHF
TRBJ2-1 | - | - | TRBV19 | TGTGCCAGTAGTATCTTCAATGAGCAGTTCTTC | CASSIFNEQFF
TRBJ2-6 | - | - | TRBV13 | TGTGCCAGCAAAGCCTTGGACAGAGGTAGAGGAGGGGCCAACGTCCTGACTTTC | CASKALDRGRGGANVLTF
TRBJ2-7 | many | - | TRBV6-5 | TGTGCCAGCAGTTACTCAGTCTCCTACGAGCAGTACTTC | CASSYSVSYEQYF
TRBJ1-5 | - | - | TRBV19 | TGTGCCAGTAGATGGGGGCAGGGTTGGAATCAGCCCCAGCATTTT | CASRWGQGWNQPQHF
TRBJ2-1 | - | TRBD2 | TRBV7-2 | TGTGCCAGCAGTTGGAGCGGGAGCTCCTACAATGAGCAGTTCTTC | CASSWSGSSYNEQFF
TRBJ2-3 | many | TRBD2 | TRBV9 | TGTGCCAGCAGCCTCGTAGCGGCGGGAGTGGCAGATACGCAGTATTTT | CASSLVAAGVADTQYF
TRBJ1-4 | once | - | TRBV5-6 | TGTGCCAGCAGCTTGATCGTGCGGGGCATCGTTAATGAAAAACTGTTTTTT | CASSLIVRGIVNEKLFF
TRBJ2-7 | - | TRBD2 | TRBV9 | TGTGCCAGCAACCGGCGGGGGGAAACCTACGAGCAGTACTTC | CASNRRGETYEQYF
TRBJ1-4 | - | - | TRBV28 | TGTGCCAGCAGTTTACAAGTATTCGGGCGTGAAAAACTGTTTTTT | CASSLQVFGREKLFF
TRBJ2-7 | - | TRBD1 | TRBV5-5 | TGTGCCAGCAGCTTTTCCAGGGGGAAGGTCTACGAGCAGTACTTC | CASSFSRGKVYEQYF
TRBJ2-5 | once | TRBD1 | TRBV14 | TGTGCCAGCAGCCCCCGCGAGGGGGCCCAAGAGACCCAGTACTTC | CASSPREGAQETQYF
TRBJ1-1 | once | TRBD1 | TRBV19 | TGTGCCAGTAAGACAGGGGGCCTCACGAACACTGAAGCTTTCTTT | CASKTGGLTNTEAFF
TRBJ2-2 | - | - | TRBV6-1 | TGTGCCAGCAGTGAACTGCGGGAGCTGTTTTTT | CASSELRELFF
TRBJ2-5 | - | - | TRBV2 | TGTGCCAGCAGTGAATCTGGGGGGACACCAGAGACCCAGTACTTC | CASSESGGTPETQYF
TRBJ2-6 | - | TRBD2 | TRBV4-1 | TGCGCCAGCAGCCCCTCTGGGACTATCCTCTCTGGGGCCAACGTCCTGACTTTC | CASSPSGTILSGANVLTF
TRBJ1-2 | - | TRBD1 | TRBV5-6 | TGTGCCAGCATGATCCGACAGGGGGCGCAAGGCTACACCTTC | CASMIRQGAQGYTF
TRBJ1-4 | - | TRBD1 | TRBV7-9 | TGTGCCAGCAGCTTAGGGGACAGGGGCGAAAAACTGTTTTTT | CASSLGDRGEKLFF